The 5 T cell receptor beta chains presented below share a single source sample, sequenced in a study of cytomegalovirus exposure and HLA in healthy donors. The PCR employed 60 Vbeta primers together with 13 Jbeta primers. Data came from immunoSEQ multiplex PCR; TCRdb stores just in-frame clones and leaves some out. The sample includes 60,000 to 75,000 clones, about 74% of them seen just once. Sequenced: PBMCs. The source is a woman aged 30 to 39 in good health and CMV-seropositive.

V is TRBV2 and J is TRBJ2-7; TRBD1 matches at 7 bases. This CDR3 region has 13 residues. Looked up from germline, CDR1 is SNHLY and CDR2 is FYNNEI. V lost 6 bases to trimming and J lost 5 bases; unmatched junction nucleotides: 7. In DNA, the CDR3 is TGTGCCAGCAGGGACTCAGGGGGAAACGAGCAGTACTTC. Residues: CASRDSGGNEQYF.

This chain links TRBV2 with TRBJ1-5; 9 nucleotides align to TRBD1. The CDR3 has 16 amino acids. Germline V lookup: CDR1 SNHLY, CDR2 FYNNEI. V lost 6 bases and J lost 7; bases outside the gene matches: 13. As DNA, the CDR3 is TGTGCCAGCAGCGAGACCCCGGGACAGGGCGGGCAGCCCCAGCATTTT. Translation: CASSETPGQGGQPQHF.

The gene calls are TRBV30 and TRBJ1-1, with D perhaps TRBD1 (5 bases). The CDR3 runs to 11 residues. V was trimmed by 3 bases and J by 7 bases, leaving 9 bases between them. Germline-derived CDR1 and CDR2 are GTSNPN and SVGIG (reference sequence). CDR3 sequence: CAWRIQGEAFF. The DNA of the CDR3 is TGTGCCTGGAGGATCCAGGGTGAAGCTTTCTTT.

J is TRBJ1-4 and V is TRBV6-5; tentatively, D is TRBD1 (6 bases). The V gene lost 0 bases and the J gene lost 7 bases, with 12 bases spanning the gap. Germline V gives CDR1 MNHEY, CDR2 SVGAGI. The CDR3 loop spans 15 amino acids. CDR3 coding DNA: TGTGCCAGCAGTTACTCCACAGGGTTCGGTGAAAAACTGTTTTTT. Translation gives CASSYSTGFGEKLFF.

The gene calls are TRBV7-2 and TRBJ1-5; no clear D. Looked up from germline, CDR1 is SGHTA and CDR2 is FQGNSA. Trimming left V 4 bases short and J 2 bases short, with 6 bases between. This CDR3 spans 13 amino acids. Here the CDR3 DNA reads TGTGCCAGCAGCTGGCAGGGCAATCAGCCCCAGCATTTT. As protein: CASSWQGNQPQHF.